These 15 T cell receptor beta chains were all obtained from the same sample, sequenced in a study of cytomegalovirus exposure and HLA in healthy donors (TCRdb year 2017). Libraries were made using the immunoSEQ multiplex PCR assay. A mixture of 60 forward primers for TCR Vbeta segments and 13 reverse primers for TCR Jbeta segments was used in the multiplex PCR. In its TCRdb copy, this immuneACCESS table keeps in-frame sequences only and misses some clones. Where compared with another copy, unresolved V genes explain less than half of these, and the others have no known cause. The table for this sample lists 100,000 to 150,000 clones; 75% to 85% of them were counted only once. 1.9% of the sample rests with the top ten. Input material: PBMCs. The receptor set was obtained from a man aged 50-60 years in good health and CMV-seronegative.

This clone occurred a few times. This CDR3 reads CASNTGHYGYTF. The CDR3 DNA follows: TGTGCCAGCAACACAGGCCATTATGGCTACACCTTC. The chain is built from TRBV28 and TRBJ1-2, with a weak D call TRBD1 (5 bases). V lost 7 bases and J 5 bases, leaving 11 bases between the germline ends. This CDR3 contains 12 residues. Germline assignment: CDR1 MDHEN and CDR2 SYDVKM.

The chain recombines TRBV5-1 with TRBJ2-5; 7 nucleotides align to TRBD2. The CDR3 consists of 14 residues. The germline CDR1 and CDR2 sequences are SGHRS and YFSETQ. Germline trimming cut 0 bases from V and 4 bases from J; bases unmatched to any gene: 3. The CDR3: CASSLVASGETQYF. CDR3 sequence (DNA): TGCGCCAGCAGCTTGGTGGCTAGCGGAGAGACCCAGTACTTC.

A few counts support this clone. The CDR3 DNA reads as TGTGCCAGCAGCTTAGGGACTAGCACAGATACGCAGTATTTT. It specifies CASSLGTSTDTQYF. The chain employs TRBV7-3 and TRBJ2-3; D might be TRBD2 (6 bases). The CDR3 has 14 amino acids. V gave up 2 bases and J gave up 0 bases, with 6 bases separating them. CDR1 is SGHTA and CDR2 is FQGTGA in the germline V gene. Together with reference TRBV7-3 and TRBJ2-3, the CDR3 gives the full variable domain: GAGVSQTPSNKVTEKGKYVELRCDPISGHTALYWYRQSLGQGPEFLIYFQGTGAADDSGLPNDRFFAVRPEGSVSTLKIQRTERGDSAVYLCASSLGTSTDTQYFGPGTRLTVL.

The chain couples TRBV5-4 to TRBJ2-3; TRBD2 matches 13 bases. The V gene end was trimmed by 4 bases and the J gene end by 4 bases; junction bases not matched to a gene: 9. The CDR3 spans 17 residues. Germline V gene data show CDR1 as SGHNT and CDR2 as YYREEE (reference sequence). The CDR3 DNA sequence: TGTGCCAGCAGCACCATGACTAGCGGGGGGTTTGCAGATACGCAGTATTTT. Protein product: CASSTMTSGGFADTQYF.

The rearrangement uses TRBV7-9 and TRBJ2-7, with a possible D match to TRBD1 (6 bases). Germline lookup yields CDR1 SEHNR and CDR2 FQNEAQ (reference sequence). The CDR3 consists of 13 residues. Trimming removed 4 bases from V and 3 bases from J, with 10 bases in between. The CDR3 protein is CASSSLDSYEQYF. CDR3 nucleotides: TGTGCCAGCAGCTCACTGGACAGCTACGAGCAGTACTTC.

The CDR3 loop reads CASSPPGTSLETQYF. In DNA form, the CDR3 reads TGTGCCAGCTCACCGCCCGGGACTAGCCTGGAGACCCAGTACTTC. The J gene is TRBJ2-5, the V gene TRBV18, with 9 positions matching TRBD2. Trimming took 3 bases from V and 5 from J; bases not matched to a gene: 7. Germline loops: CDR1 KGHSH, CDR2 LQKENI. The CDR3 runs 15 residues.

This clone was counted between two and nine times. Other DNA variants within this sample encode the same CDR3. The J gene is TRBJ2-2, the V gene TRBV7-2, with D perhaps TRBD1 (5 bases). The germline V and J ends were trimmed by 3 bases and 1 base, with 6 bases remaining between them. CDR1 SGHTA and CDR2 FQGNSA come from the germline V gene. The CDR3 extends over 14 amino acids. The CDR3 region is CASSLGQNTGELFF. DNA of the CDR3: TGTGCCAGCAGCTTGGGGCAGAACACCGGGGAGCTGTTTTTT. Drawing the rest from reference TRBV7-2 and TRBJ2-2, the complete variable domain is GAGVSQSPSNKVTEKGKDVELRCDPISGHTALYWYRQSLGQGLEFLIYFQGNSAPDKSGLPSDRFSAERTGGSVSTLTIQRTQQEDSAVYLCASSLGQNTGELFFGEGSRLTVL.

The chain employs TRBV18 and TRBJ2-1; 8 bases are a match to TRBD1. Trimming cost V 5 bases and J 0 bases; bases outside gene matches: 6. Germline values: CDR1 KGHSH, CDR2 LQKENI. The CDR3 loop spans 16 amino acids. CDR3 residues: CASSADRGSSYNEQFF. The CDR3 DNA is TGTGCCAGCTCAGCAGACAGGGGATCCTCCTACAATGAGCAGTTCTTC.

CDR3 amino acids: CASSPATSNEQFF. The CDR3 DNA is TGTGCCAGCAGCCCCGCAACTAGCAATGAGCAGTTCTTC. The chain uses TRBV5-4 and TRBJ2-1; the D gene is possibly TRBD2 (5 bases). This CDR3 region has 13 residues. Germline CDR1 SGHNT, CDR2 YYREEE (reference sequence). With 4 bases removed from V and 6 bases from J, the gap between germline ends came to 11 bases.

The CDR3 protein is CATSRGLPGQGRNEQYF. DNA for the CDR3: TGTGCCACCAGCAGAGGATTACCGGGACAGGGGCGCAACGAGCAGTACTTC. This chain connects TRBV15 to TRBJ2-7; 10 nucleotides line up with TRBD1. This CDR3 contains 17 residues. V lost 1 base to trimming and J lost 5 bases; unmatched junction nucleotides: 11. The V gene's germline CDR1 is LNHNV and CDR2 YYDKDF (reference sequence).

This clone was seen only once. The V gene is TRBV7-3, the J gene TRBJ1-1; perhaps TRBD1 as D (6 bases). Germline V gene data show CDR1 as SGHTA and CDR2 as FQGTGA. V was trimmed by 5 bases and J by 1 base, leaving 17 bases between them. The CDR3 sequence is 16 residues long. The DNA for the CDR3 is TGTGCCAGCAGCCCTAGTGCAGGGGCCCAGAACACTGAAGCTTTCTTT. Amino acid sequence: CASSPSAGAQNTEAFF. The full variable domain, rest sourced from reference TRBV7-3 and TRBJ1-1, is GAGVSQTPSNKVTEKGKYVELRCDPISGHTALYWYRQSLGQGPEFLIYFQGTGAADDSGLPNDRFFAVRPEGSVSTLKIQRTERGDSAVYLCASSPSAGAQNTEAFFGQGTRLTVV.

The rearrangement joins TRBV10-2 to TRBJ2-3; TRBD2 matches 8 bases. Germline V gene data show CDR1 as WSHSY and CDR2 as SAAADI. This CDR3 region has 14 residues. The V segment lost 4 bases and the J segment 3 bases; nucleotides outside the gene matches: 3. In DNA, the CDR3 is TGCGCCAGCAGTGCGGGGGGGGTAACAGATACGCAGTATTTT. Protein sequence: CASSAGGVTDTQYF.

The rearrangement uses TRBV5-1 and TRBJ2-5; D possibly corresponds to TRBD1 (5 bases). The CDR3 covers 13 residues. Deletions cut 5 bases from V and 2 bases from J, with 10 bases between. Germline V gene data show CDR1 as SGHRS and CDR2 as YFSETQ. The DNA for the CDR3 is TGCGCCAGCAGAAAGGGGCCGCAAGAGACCCAGTACTTC. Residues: CASRKGPQETQYF.

DNA for the CDR3: TGTGCCAGCAGCTTAGATCCTTATGACACTGAAGCTTTCTTT. This translates into CASSLDPYDTEAFF. The gene calls are TRBV7-2 and TRBJ1-1; D is ambiguous. Germline V gene sequence: CDR1 SGHTA, CDR2 FQGNSA. This CDR3 comprises 14 residues. Trimming cost V 1 base and J 3 bases, with 9 bases left between them.

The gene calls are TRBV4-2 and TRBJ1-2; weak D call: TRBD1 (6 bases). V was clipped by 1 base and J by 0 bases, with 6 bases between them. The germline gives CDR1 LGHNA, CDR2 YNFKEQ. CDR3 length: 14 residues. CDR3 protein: CASSQGTANYGYTF. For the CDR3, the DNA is TGTGCCAGCAGCCAAGGGACAGCTAACTATGGCTACACCTTC.